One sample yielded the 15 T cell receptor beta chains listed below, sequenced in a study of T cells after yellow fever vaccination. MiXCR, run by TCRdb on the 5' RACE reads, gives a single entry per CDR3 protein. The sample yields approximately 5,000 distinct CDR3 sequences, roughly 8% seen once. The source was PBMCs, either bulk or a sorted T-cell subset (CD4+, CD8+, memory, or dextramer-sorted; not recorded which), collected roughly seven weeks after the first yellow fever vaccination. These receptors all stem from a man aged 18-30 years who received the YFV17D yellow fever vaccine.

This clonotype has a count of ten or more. Written as DNA, the CDR3 is TGTGCCAGCAGCCCCGTCTCAGTGGGCACCGGGGAGCTGTTTTTT. Translation gives CASSPVSVGTGELFF. The chain links TRBV25-1 to TRBJ2-2, with D unresolved. The germline V gene has CDR1 MGHDK and CDR2 SYGVNS. The CDR3 consists of 15 residues. Trimming took 6 bases from V and 4 from J, leaving 15 bases between them.

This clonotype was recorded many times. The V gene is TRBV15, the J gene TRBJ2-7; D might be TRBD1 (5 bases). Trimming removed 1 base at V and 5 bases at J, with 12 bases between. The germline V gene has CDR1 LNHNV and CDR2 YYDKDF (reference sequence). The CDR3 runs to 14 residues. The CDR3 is CATSRAWGAHEQYF. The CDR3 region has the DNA TGTGCCACCAGCAGAGCCTGGGGCGCCCACGAGCAGTACTTC.

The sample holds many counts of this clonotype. The CDR3 spells CSELGQGSMNTEAFF. In nucleotides, the CDR3 is TGCAGTGAATTGGGACAGGGGTCCATGAACACTGAAGCTTTCTTT. V is TRBV20-1 and J is TRBJ1-1, with 10 bases fitting TRBD1. The V gene end was trimmed by 7 bases and the J gene end by 0 bases; junction bases not matched to a gene: 8. The CDR3 contains 15 residues. Germline loops: CDR1 DFQATT, CDR2 SNEGSKA (reference sequence).

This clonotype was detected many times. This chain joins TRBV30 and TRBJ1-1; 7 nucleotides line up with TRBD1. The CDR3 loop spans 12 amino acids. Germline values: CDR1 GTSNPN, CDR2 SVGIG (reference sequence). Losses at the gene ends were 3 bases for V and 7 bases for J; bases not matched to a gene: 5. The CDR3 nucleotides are TGTGCCTGGAGCGGGACAGTGCTTGAAGCTTTCTTT. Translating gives CAWSGTVLEAFF. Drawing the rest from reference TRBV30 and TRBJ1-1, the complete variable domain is SQTIHQWPATLVQPVGSPLSLECTVEGTSNPNLYWYRQAAGRGLQLLFYSVGIGQISSEVPQNLSASRPQDRQFILSSKKLLLSDSGFYLCAWSGTVLEAFFGQGTRLTVV.

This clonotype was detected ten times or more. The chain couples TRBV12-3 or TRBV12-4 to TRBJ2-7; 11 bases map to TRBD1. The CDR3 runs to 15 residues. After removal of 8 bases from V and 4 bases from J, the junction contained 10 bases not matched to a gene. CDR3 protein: CASPQAGQGAYEQYF. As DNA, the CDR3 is TGTGCCAGCCCTCAAGCAGGACAGGGGGCATACGAGCAGTACTTC.

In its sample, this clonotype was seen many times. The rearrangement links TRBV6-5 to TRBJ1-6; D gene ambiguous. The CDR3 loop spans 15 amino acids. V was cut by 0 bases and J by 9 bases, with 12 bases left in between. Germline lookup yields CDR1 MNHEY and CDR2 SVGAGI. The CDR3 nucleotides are TGTGCCAGCAGTTACTCGTTTACCCCTACTTCACCCCTCCACTTT. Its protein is CASSYSFTPTSPLHF.

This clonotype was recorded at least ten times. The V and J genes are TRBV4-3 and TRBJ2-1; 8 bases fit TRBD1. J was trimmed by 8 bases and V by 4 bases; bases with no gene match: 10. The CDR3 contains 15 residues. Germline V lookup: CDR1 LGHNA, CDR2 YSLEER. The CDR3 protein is CASSRVGQGGHEQFF. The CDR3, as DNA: TGCGCCAGCAGCCGGGTCGGACAGGGCGGACATGAGCAGTTCTTC.

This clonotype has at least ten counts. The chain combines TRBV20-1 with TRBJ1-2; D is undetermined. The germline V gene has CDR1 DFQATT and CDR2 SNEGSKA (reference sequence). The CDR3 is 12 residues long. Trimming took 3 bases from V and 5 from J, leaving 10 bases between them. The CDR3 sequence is CSASRRDYGYTF. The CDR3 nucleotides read TGCAGTGCTAGTCGGAGGGATTATGGCTACACCTTC.

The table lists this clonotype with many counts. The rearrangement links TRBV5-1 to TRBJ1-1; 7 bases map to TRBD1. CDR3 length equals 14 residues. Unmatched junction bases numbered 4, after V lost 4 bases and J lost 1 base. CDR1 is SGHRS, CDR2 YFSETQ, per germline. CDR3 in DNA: TGCGCCAGCAGCACCGGGACAGCGAACACTGAAGCTTTCTTT. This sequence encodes CASSTGTANTEAFF.

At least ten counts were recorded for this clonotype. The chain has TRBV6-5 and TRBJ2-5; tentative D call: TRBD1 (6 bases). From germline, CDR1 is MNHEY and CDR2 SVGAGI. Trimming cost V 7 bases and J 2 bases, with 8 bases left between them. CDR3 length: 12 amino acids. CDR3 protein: CASTGDQETQYF. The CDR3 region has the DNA TGTGCCAGCACAGGGGATCAAGAGACCCAGTACTTC.

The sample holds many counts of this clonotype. The CDR3 loop is CAIRGLAGAPTDTQYF. Written as DNA, the CDR3 is TGTGCCATCAGAGGACTAGCGGGGGCCCCCACAGATACGCAGTATTTT. The chain combines TRBV10-3 with TRBJ2-3; 13 bases align to TRBD2. The germline V gene encodes CDR1 ENHRY and CDR2 SYGVKD. The CDR3 runs 16 residues. With V trimmed by 6 bases and J by 2 bases, 5 bases remained unmatched.

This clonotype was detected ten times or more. The CDR3 sequence is CAISGQASSYNEQFF. The CDR3 coding sequence is TGTGCCATCAGTGGGCAGGCTAGCTCCTACAATGAGCAGTTCTTC. J is TRBJ2-1 and V is TRBV10-3; D unclear. Trimming took 4 bases from V and 0 from J, leaving 10 bases between them. The V gene's germline CDR1 is ENHRY and CDR2 SYGVKD. The CDR3 loop spans 15 amino acids.

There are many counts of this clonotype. This CDR3 is CSVGADRNSPLHF. The CDR3 nucleotides read TGCAGCGTGGGGGCAGATAGAAATTCACCCCTCCACTTT. The chain links TRBV29-1 to TRBJ1-6; D perhaps matches TRBD1 (6 bases). The ends were cut back, 6 bases at V and 7 bases at J, with 13 bases in the middle. The CDR3 is made up of 13 amino acids. Germline CDR1 is SQVTM and CDR2 is ANQGSEA. Complete variable domain (other parts from reference TRBV29-1 and TRBJ1-6): SAVISQKPSRDICQRGTSLTIQCQVDSQVTMMFWYRQQPGQSLTLIATANQGSEATYESGFVIDKFPISRPNLTFSTLTVSNMSPEDSSIYLCSVGADRNSPLHFGNGTRLTVT.

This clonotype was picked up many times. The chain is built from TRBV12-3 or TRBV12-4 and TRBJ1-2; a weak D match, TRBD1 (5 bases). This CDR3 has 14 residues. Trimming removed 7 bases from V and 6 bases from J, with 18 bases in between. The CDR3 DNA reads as TGTGCCAGCAAACCGGGACGCCTGCGGGATGGCTACACCTTC. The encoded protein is CASKPGRLRDGYTF.

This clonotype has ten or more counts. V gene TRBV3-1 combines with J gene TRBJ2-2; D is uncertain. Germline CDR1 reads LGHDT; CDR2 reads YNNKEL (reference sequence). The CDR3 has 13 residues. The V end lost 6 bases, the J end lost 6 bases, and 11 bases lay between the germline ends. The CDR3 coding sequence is TGTGCCAGCAGACAGTCCCGACCCGGGGAGCTGTTTTTT. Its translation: CASRQSRPGELFF.